The source of this TCR beta chain is a study of blood T cell repertoires in COVID-19. Clones were read by immunoSEQ multiplex PCR, and TCRdb kept only the in-frame ones, dropping some. This sample yields 180,000 or so clones, of which around 86% are seen a single time; more than 3% belongs to the top ten. CDR3 length equals 16 residues. The origin of this receptor is a man aged 65-85 years with acute or convalescent COVID-19. Sequencing used peripheral blood. This chain uses TRBV21-1 with TRBJ1-4. TRBV21-1 is reported as a pseudogene. The CDR3 DNA follows: TGTGCCAGCAGCACACGCCCCCCGGGAACTAATGAAAAACTGTTTTTT. Protein sequence: CASSTRPPGTNEKLFF.